Presented here are 25 T cell receptor beta chains from one specimen sequenced in a study of identical twins. TCRdb reprocessed the 5' RACE reads via MiXCR and lists one record per CDR3 protein. The sample lists some 500,000 distinct CDR3 sequences, around an eighth occurring once. These same data were also listed under a study on yellow fever vaccine responses in identical twins.

Material for sequencing was CD4+ T cells sorted from blood. Every receptor here comes from a woman younger than 35 in good health.

This clonotype has only a few counts. The chain is built from TRBV5-1 and TRBJ2-6; possible D gene TRBD1, 5 bases. Trimming pared 3 bases from V and 3 bases from J, leaving 28 bases between. Germline V CDR1 and CDR2: SGHRS, YFSETQ. The CDR3 spans 21 residues. CDR3 coding DNA: TGCGCCAGCAGCTCCTCACTTCTGACAGTGAACCTCGGGTTTGGGGCCAACGTCCTGACTTTC. It translates to CASSSSLLTVNLGFGANVLTF.

This clonotype has just a few counts. The chain joins TRBV20-1 to TRBJ2-1; D possibly corresponds to TRBD1 (6 bases). The germline V gene encodes CDR1 DFQATT and CDR2 SNEGSKA (reference sequence). V was trimmed by 4 bases and J by 4 bases, leaving 14 bases between them. The length of the CDR3 is 14 residues. The CDR3 sequence: CSATRQVGYNEQFF. CDR3 nucleotides: TGCAGTGCTACCAGACAGGTGGGGTACAATGAGCAGTTCTTC.

The chain carries TRBV6-1 and TRBJ1-4, with 8 bases matching TRBD1. CDR3 size: 16 residues. The germline V gene has CDR1 MNHNS and CDR2 SASEGT. Trimming cost V 5 bases and J 5 bases; bases outside gene matches: 10. The CDR3 coding sequence is TGTGCCAGCAGTCAAAGAGGACAGGGATCAAATGAAAAACTGTTTTTT. It encodes CASSQRGQGSNEKLFF.

This clonotype was observed a few times. The J gene is TRBJ1-1, the V gene TRBV5-1; 10 bases agree with TRBD1. The CDR3 sequence is 17 residues long. Germline trimming cut 0 bases from V and 4 bases from J; bases unmatched to any gene: 9. The germline gives CDR1 SGHRS, CDR2 YFSETQ. The chain's CDR3 is CASSLGGTGDWITEAFF. CDR3 DNA: TGCGCCAGCAGCTTGGGGGGGACAGGGGATTGGATCACTGAAGCTTTCTTT.

This clonotype was seen ten or more times. This chain connects TRBV11-2 to TRBJ2-3; D is unclear. The germline gives CDR1 SGHAT, CDR2 FQNNGV. Trimming shortened V by 3 bases and J by 0 bases, and 22 bases separated the two germline ends. This CDR3 spans 19 amino acids. Written as DNA, the CDR3 is TGTGCCAGCAGCTTCCACCGAACTTCAGTTTATTTGAGCACAGATACGCAGTATTTT. Its protein is CASSFHRTSVYLSTDTQYF.

The chain uses TRBV5-1 and TRBJ1-1; tentatively, D is TRBD1 (5 bases). The length of the CDR3 is 20 residues. Trimming took off 3 bases at V and 2 bases at J, with 29 bases between the two ends. Germline CDR1 is SGHRS and CDR2 is YFSETQ. CDR3 protein: CASSSPAWRGLEEGNTEAFF. CDR3 bases: TGCGCCAGCAGCTCGCCCGCATGGAGGGGTTTGGAGGAGGGTAACACTGAAGCTTTCTTT.

In this sample, this clonotype turned up a few times. The chain is built from TRBV7-8 and TRBJ2-7; the match to TRBD2 covers 11 bases. The CDR3 consists of 15 residues. Germline loops: CDR1 SGHVS, CDR2 FQNEAQ. Unmatched junction bases numbered 6, after V lost 5 bases and J lost 3 bases. CDR3 loop: CASSLRLAGFYEQYF. The CDR3 nucleotides read TGTGCCAGCAGCCTTAGACTAGCGGGGTTCTACGAGCAGTACTTC.

The V and J genes are TRBV9 and TRBJ1-1, with a possible D match to TRBD1 (5 bases). Germline loops: CDR1 SGDLS, CDR2 YYNGEE. The CDR3 consists of 13 residues. V lost 0 bases and J lost 11, with 14 bases in between. The CDR3 sequence is CASSVGGGRRAFF. CDR3 in DNA: TGTGCCAGCAGCGTAGGGGGCGGGAGGAGGGCTTTCTTT. The full variable domain, with the rest looked up from reference TRBV9 and TRBJ1-1, is DSGVTQTPKHLITATGQRVTLRCSPRSGDLSVYWYQQSLDQGLQFLIQYYNGEERAKGNILERFSAQQFPDLHSELNLSSLELGDSALYFCASSVGGGRRAFFGQGTRLTVV.

This clonotype has just a few counts. V gene TRBV3-1 combines with J gene TRBJ2-3; 9 bases are a match to TRBD2. Germline CDR1 reads LGHDT; CDR2 reads YNNKEL (reference sequence). Trimming took 5 bases from V and 5 from J; bases not matched to a gene: 8. This CDR3 region has 15 residues. The CDR3 is CASSARGGREDTQYF. CDR3 sequence (DNA): TGTGCCAGCAGCGCGCGGGGGGGTCGGGAAGATACGCAGTATTTT.

This clonotype was counted at least ten times. The rearrangement uses TRBV29-1 and TRBJ2-2; D gene unclear. The V end was cut by 4 bases, the J end by 0 bases, with 9 bases between. From germline, CDR1 is SQVTM and CDR2 ANQGSEA. This CDR3 has 14 residues. The CDR3 DNA reads TGCAGCGTTGCGCAGAACGCGAACACCGGGGAGCTGTTTTTT. Its protein is CSVAQNANTGELFF.

The table lists this clonotype with a few counts. The genes are TRBV12-3 or TRBV12-4 and TRBJ2-1; D ambiguous. This CDR3 comprises 14 residues. Between the trimmed V and J ends, which lost 2 bases and 3 bases, there was a span of 8 bases. CDR3 region: CASSLSSLYNEQFF. CDR3 sequence (DNA): TGTGCCAGCAGTTTATCCAGCCTCTACAATGAGCAGTTCTTC.

The rearrangement joins TRBV5-1 to TRBJ2-3; D gene uncertain. The V gene's germline CDR1 is SGHRS and CDR2 YFSETQ. The V and J ends lost 0 bases and 3 bases respectively, with 11 bases between them. The CDR3 consists of 15 residues. CDR3 protein: CASSLAVGPTDTQYF. The CDR3 DNA reads as TGCGCCAGCAGCTTGGCCGTGGGTCCGACAGATACGCAGTATTTT.

This clonotype appeared a few times. V is TRBV9 and J is TRBJ2-5, with D possibly being TRBD2 (5 bases). Germline lookup yields CDR1 SGDLS and CDR2 YYNGEE. V was shortened by 0 bases and J by 4 bases, with 10 bases between the two germline ends. CDR3 length: 14 amino acids. CDR3 in amino acids: CASSVDFEGETQYF. The CDR3 DNA is TGTGCCAGCAGCGTAGACTTTGAGGGAGAGACCCAGTACTTC.

This clonotype has a handful of counts. The chain uses TRBV12-3 or TRBV12-4 and TRBJ2-7; TRBD1 aligns across 10 bases. The CDR3 length is 15 residues. The V gene end was trimmed by 6 bases and the J gene end by 4 bases; junction bases not matched to a gene: 9. The CDR3 DNA follows: TGTGCCAGCAGAACCCAGACAGGGGGCATATACGAGCAGTACTTC. Amino acids: CASRTQTGGIYEQYF.

There are many counts of this clonotype. The rearrangement links TRBV4-2 to TRBJ2-3; 10 nucleotides line up with TRBD1. CDR1 LGHNA and CDR2 YNFKEQ come from the germline V gene. Trimming at V came to 0 bases and at J to 1 base, leaving 4 bases not matched to a gene. The CDR3 is made up of 17 amino acids. Here the CDR3 reads CASSQDGGTGGTDTQYF. The CDR3, as DNA: TGTGCCAGCAGCCAAGATGGCGGGACAGGGGGCACAGATACGCAGTATTTT.

The rearrangement uses TRBV7-2 and TRBJ1-1, with D unclear. This CDR3 is built from 15 residues. CDR1 and CDR2 (germline): SGHTA, FQGNSA. V lost 7 bases, J lost 0 bases, and 15 bases lay in between. The CDR3 region is CASTETGLLNTEAFF. In DNA, the CDR3 is TGTGCCAGCACCGAGACCGGCTTATTGAACACTGAAGCTTTCTTT.

The chain combines TRBV5-1 with TRBJ2-7, with D possibly TRBD1 on 6 matching bases. CDR3 length: 15 amino acids. CDR1 is SGHRS, CDR2 YFSETQ, per germline. The V end was cut by 0 bases, the J end by 2 bases, with 12 bases between. As DNA, the CDR3 is TGCGCCAGCAGCTTGGATACAGGGCAGACCTACGAGCAGTACTTC. Its translation: CASSLDTGQTYEQYF.

The chain employs TRBV20-1 and TRBJ2-3; D is unclear. V lost 6 bases to trimming and J lost 0 bases, with 16 bases between them. Germline loops: CDR1 DFQATT, CDR2 SNEGSKA (reference sequence). The CDR3 has 15 residues. In nucleotides, the CDR3 is TGCAGTGCATCACATGCTGCGACTAGCACAGATACGCAGTATTTT. Translated, it gives CSASHAATSTDTQYF.

This clonotype was seen just once. This chain connects TRBV11-2 to TRBJ2-7; 7 bases agree with TRBD1. This CDR3 spans 12 amino acids. V shed 6 bases and J 5 bases; nucleotides not matched to a gene: 4. Germline CDR1 is SGHAT and CDR2 is FQNNGV. The DNA for the CDR3 is TGTGCCAGCAGTAACAGGGGAAACGAGCAGTACTTC. Residues: CASSNRGNEQYF.

This chain uses TRBV6-1 with TRBJ2-2, with D hard to call. Between the trimmed V and J ends, which lost 6 bases and 7 bases, there was a span of 12 bases. Germline V lookup: CDR1 MNHNS, CDR2 SASEGT. CDR3 length equals 13 residues. The CDR3 region has the DNA TGTGCCAGCAGGTCCCGAGAGCGCGGGGAGCTGTTTTTT. Encoded protein: CASRSRERGELFF.

The rearrangement joins TRBV6-5 to TRBJ2-2, with D possibly being TRBD2 (6 bases). The V end lost 4 bases, the J end lost 1 base, and 10 bases lay between the germline ends. The length of the CDR3 is 15 residues. Germline assignment: CDR1 MNHEY and CDR2 SVGAGI. Here the CDR3 reads CASSWGGVNTGELFF. The CDR3 DNA reads as TGTGCCAGCAGTTGGGGCGGGGTGAACACCGGGGAGCTGTTTTTT.

The V and J genes are TRBV6-1 and TRBJ2-2; TRBD1 is a possible D gene (6 bases). Trimming pared 8 bases from V and 0 bases from J, leaving 10 bases between. This CDR3 has 14 amino acids. Germline assignment: CDR1 MNHNS and CDR2 SASEGT. The CDR3 here is CASGTGSNTGELFF. The DNA for the CDR3 is TGTGCCAGCGGAACAGGGTCGAACACCGGGGAGCTGTTTTTT.

A few counts support this clonotype. V and J are TRBV11-1 and TRBJ2-1, with D possibly TRBD2 on 6 matching bases. Per germline, CDR1 SGHAT and CDR2 FQDESV (reference sequence). The CDR3 runs 14 residues. V was pared by 3 bases and J by 11 bases, with 17 bases between. CDR3 protein: CASSFGLIRGKQFF. The CDR3 bases are TGTGCCAGCAGCTTCGGTTTGATTCGCGGGAAGCAGTTCTTC.

This chain uses TRBV30 with TRBJ2-7; 7 nucleotides line up with TRBD1. This CDR3 has 15 residues. Germline CDR1 GTSNPN, CDR2 SVGIG (reference sequence). V shed 4 bases, J shed 4 bases, and the junction held 13 bases outside the gene matches. The CDR3 coding sequence is TGTGCCTGGATGGAAAAGGGGGCGTTGGCGTACGAGCAGTACTTC. It is translated as CAWMEKGALAYEQYF.

This clonotype was seen ten or more times. The chain recombines TRBV9 with TRBJ2-1; D is ambiguous. Per the germline V gene, CDR1 is SGDLS and CDR2 is YYNGEE. V shed 0 bases and J shed 10 bases, with 11 bases lying between them. The CDR3 totals 13 residues. The CDR3 DNA follows: TGTGCCAGCAGCGTAGCTCTGGTGGGAGAGCAGTTCTTC. This encodes CASSVALVGEQFF.